This TCR beta chain originates from a study of blood T cell repertoires in COVID-19. Clones were read by immunoSEQ multiplex PCR, and TCRdb kept only the in-frame ones, dropping some. The sample holds roughly 34,000 clones, roughly nine tenths seen once. Germline values: CDR1 MNHEY, CDR2 SVGAGI. V was trimmed by 1 base and J by 2 bases, leaving 8 bases between them. The CDR3 is 15 amino acids. The J gene is TRBJ2-2, the V gene TRBV6-5; the D gene is possibly TRBD2 (6 bases). The specimen was peripheral blood. This clonotype was sampled from a human donor with active COVID-19. The donor label of this sample is uncertain. The CDR3 region is CASSYFGGNTGELFF. The CDR3 DNA sequence: TGTGCCAGCAGTTACTTCGGGGGTAACACCGGGGAGCTGTTTTTT.